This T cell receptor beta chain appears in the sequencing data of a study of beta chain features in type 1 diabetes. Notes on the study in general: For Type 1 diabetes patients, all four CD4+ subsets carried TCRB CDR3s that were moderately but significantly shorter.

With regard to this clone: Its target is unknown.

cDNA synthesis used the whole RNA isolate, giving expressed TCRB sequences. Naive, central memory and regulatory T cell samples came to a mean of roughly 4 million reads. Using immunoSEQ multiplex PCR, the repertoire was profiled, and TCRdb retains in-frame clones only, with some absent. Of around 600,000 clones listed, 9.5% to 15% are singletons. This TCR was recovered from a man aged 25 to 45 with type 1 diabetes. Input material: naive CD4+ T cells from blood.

In DNA, the CDR3 is TGTGCCAGCAGCTTAGGGGGTGTCGTGGATACGCAGTATTTT. Protein sequence: CASSLGGVVDTQYF. The chain links TRBV7-9 to TRBJ2-3, with unresolved D. Germline lookup yields CDR1 SEHNR and CDR2 FQNEAQ (reference sequence). Trimming removed 1 base at V and 6 bases at J, with 11 bases between. The CDR3 runs 14 residues.